This section outlines one TCR beta chain sequence together with its context. No cognate antigen has been identified for it. The record has no base qualities; no much larger clone is one base away. The entry originates in a study of CD8 T cells in Susac syndrome (dated by TCRdb to between 2019 and 2020). Turning to the overall study: Whether CD8+ T cell activation and differentiation in Susac syndrome was antigen driven was tested using repertoire sequencing.

RNA was extracted with the RNeasy kit and roughly 0.5 to 1 ug was reverse transcribed using random hexamers. TCR beta CDR3 regions were amplified with the immunoSEQ multiplex PCR assay covering 54 Vbeta and 13 Jbeta segments. To correct PCR amplification bias, a synthetic template baseline was used for both primer optimization and computational correction. In the paper's pipeline: Only productive sequences were kept, with reads annotated to V, D and J genes according to IMGT and analyzed in immunoSEQ Analyzer. Clonality was computed as one minus Shannon entropy normalized by log2 of the number of productive unique sequences. For each patient and control, public and private clones were evaluated within the 100 most prevalent clones. Clones were defined as Susac-specific when absent from the healthy and MS cohorts, from approximately 1,100 published viral clones and from other ImmuneACCESS disease sequences. Through fastp at Q25 and MiXCR, TCRdb rebuilt clones from the public reads, retaining in-frame beta chains. Each CDR3 protein appears once, grouped with its most common genes and DNA. The V and J calls were not made by the authors but by TCRdb's processing. This sample holds about 130,000 distinct CDR3 sequences; approximately 94% were observed only once. The top ten constitute 0.1% to 0.15% of the sample.

General findings and caveats noted by the study authors: The number of individuals in the TCR sequencing and HLA analysis was recognized as being relatively small.

Trimming removed 6 bases from V and 3 bases from J, leaving 9 bases between the germline ends. CDR1 and CDR2, per the germline V gene (reference sequence), are DFQATT and SNEGSKA. From the cysteine through the phenylalanine, the CDR3 covers 11 amino acids. Of all the DNA, just the CDR3 is kept, 33 bases in frame from base 1. Peripheral blood CD8+ and CD4+ T cells from healthy donors, Susac syndrome patients and multiple sclerosis patients were profiled by high-throughput TCR beta sequencing. The multiple sclerosis controls were treatment-naive patients whose relapsing-remitting disease, either stable or active, fulfilled the revised McDonald criteria. Bulk CD8+ and CD4+ T cells were purified magnetically by negative isolation, whereas CD8+ TEMRA cells were enriched by FACS. Blood was collected in EDTA tubes and processed within 24 hours, with PBMCs isolated through density gradient centrifugation. PBMCs destined for TCR sequencing were cryopreserved in liquid nitrogen and later thawed in a 37 °C water bath. A purity of at least 90% was achieved for sorted or isolated CD4+, CD8+ and CD8+ TEMRA cells.

The sequenced material came from CD4+ T cells from PBMCs. The V gene is TRBV20-1 and the J gene is TRBJ2-7; TRBD1 is perhaps the D gene, given 6 matching bases. The TCR was taken from a human donor with multiple sclerosis. This receptor carries the CDR3 CSALQGYEQYF. In nucleotide form, the sequence is TGCAGTGCCCTACAGGGCTACGAGCAGTACTTC.